The rows below give T cell receptor beta chains drawn from one sample of a study of shared clonotypes between healthy human individuals. Produced via immunoSEQ multiplex PCR; TCRdb's table is partial and in-frame only. The data contain over 2 million clones, approximately 90% of them singletons. Sequences were obtained from naive CD4+ T cells from PBMCs. All receptors derive from a man between 18 and 35 years old in good health. Some clones in this sample may be carry-over from other donors' samples. Each CDR3 is given with its conserved first and last residue. Fields, in order: V gene, J gene, CDR3 length, clone size, CDR3 protein. Clone size appears in some rows only: once, few, many, or a class for an expanded clone.

v_call: TRBV6-1; j_call: TRBJ1-1; cdr3_length: 13; clone_size: -; cdr3_aa: CASRGQGRTEAFF
v_call: TRBV6-1; j_call: TRBJ2-7; cdr3_length: 13; clone_size: -; cdr3_aa: CASSERLAYEQYF
v_call: TRBV4-3; j_call: TRBJ2-2; cdr3_length: 16; clone_size: -; cdr3_aa: CASSQESGMNTGELFF
v_call: TRBV5-1; j_call: TRBJ2-3; cdr3_length: 13; clone_size: once; cdr3_aa: CASSPQVGDTQYF
v_call: TRBV6-5; j_call: TRBJ1-2; cdr3_length: 15; clone_size: once; cdr3_aa: CASRLTGLSNYGYTF
v_call: TRBV6-5; j_call: TRBJ2-7; cdr3_length: 14; clone_size: -; cdr3_aa: CASRPGLGDYEQYF
v_call: TRBV28; j_call: TRBJ2-3; cdr3_length: 16; clone_size: -; cdr3_aa: CASSSLRQAGTDTQYF
v_call: TRBV2; j_call: TRBJ1-3; cdr3_length: 12; clone_size: -; cdr3_aa: CASRFAGNTIYF
v_call: TRBV4-2; j_call: TRBJ2-1; cdr3_length: 16; clone_size: -; cdr3_aa: CASSPKEGESGNEQFF
v_call: TRBV5-1; j_call: TRBJ1-3; cdr3_length: 15; clone_size: -; cdr3_aa: CASSLSGEVGNTIYF
v_call: TRBV6-1; j_call: TRBJ2-1; cdr3_length: 14; clone_size: -; cdr3_aa: CASRPSGRAVEQFF
v_call: TRBV27; j_call: TRBJ2-7; cdr3_length: 14; clone_size: -; cdr3_aa: CASSNPRSSYEQYF
v_call: TRBV19; j_call: TRBJ2-3; cdr3_length: 19; clone_size: -; cdr3_aa: CASSIVLWAGGPSTDTQYF
v_call: TRBV27; j_call: TRBJ2-1; cdr3_length: 13; clone_size: -; cdr3_aa: CAAGGRVPNEQFF
v_call: TRBV6-1; j_call: TRBJ1-6; cdr3_length: 16; clone_size: once; cdr3_aa: CASSEGTPHRPSPLHF
v_call: TRBV4-2; j_call: TRBJ1-5; cdr3_length: 15; clone_size: -; cdr3_aa: CASSQGAGPNQPQHF
v_call: TRBV7-2; j_call: TRBJ1-2; cdr3_length: 16; clone_size: -; cdr3_aa: CASSLVLTGANYGYTF
v_call: TRBV5-6; j_call: TRBJ2-2; cdr3_length: 14; clone_size: -; cdr3_aa: CASSFAGSVGELFF
v_call: TRBV6-5; j_call: TRBJ2-4; cdr3_length: 16; clone_size: -; cdr3_aa: CASSYGPELAKNIQYF
v_call: TRBV7-9; j_call: TRBJ1-2; cdr3_length: 15; clone_size: once; cdr3_aa: CASSSAGTGFHGYTF
v_call: TRBV4-1; j_call: TRBJ2-1; cdr3_length: 14; clone_size: -; cdr3_aa: CASARLARFNEQFF
v_call: TRBV7-8; j_call: TRBJ2-3; cdr3_length: 19; clone_size: -; cdr3_aa: CASSLVSGTSYPSTDTQYF
v_call: TRBV5-4; j_call: TRBJ1-1; cdr3_length: 14; clone_size: -; cdr3_aa: CASSLAWANTEAFF
v_call: TRBV6-6; j_call: TRBJ1-1; cdr3_length: 14; clone_size: -; cdr3_aa: CASSYSPGNTEAFF
v_call: TRBV5-4; j_call: TRBJ2-7; cdr3_length: 12; clone_size: -; cdr3_aa: CASSLPSYEQYF
v_call: TRBV20-1; j_call: TRBJ2-3; cdr3_length: 11; clone_size: -; cdr3_aa: CSARETDTQYF
v_call: TRBV7-9; j_call: TRBJ1-2; cdr3_length: 11; clone_size: -; cdr3_aa: CASSLTVTYTF
v_call: TRBV28; j_call: TRBJ2-5; cdr3_length: 16; clone_size: -; cdr3_aa: CASRSPSGRARETQYF
v_call: TRBV7-9; j_call: TRBJ1-2; cdr3_length: 14; clone_size: -; cdr3_aa: CASSLGSWGTGYTF
v_call: TRBV4-1; j_call: TRBJ1-1; cdr3_length: 15; clone_size: -; cdr3_aa: CASSQLGPGGAEAFF
v_call: TRBV5-1; j_call: TRBJ1-2; cdr3_length: 15; clone_size: -; cdr3_aa: CASSLSQGNQNGYTF
v_call: TRBV2; j_call: TRBJ1-4; cdr3_length: 15; clone_size: -; cdr3_aa: CASRGKTGQSEKLFF
v_call: TRBV4-3; j_call: TRBJ1-4; cdr3_length: 16; clone_size: -; cdr3_aa: CASSQDGTRENEKLFF
v_call: TRBV9; j_call: TRBJ2-1; cdr3_length: 17; clone_size: -; cdr3_aa: CASSVGLAGSSYNEQFF
v_call: TRBV7-8; j_call: TRBJ2-3; cdr3_length: 16; clone_size: -; cdr3_aa: CASSLVLGASTDTQYF
v_call: TRBV28; j_call: TRBJ1-4; cdr3_length: 11; clone_size: -; cdr3_aa: CASSLWDRWFF
v_call: TRBV15; j_call: TRBJ2-4; cdr3_length: 16; clone_size: -; cdr3_aa: CATSRDRGSAKNIQYF
v_call: TRBV28; j_call: TRBJ1-4; cdr3_length: 14; clone_size: once; cdr3_aa: CASSTTGQNEKLFF
v_call: TRBV5-1; j_call: TRBJ1-1; cdr3_length: 16; clone_size: -; cdr3_aa: CASSLAPTGQNTEAFF
v_call: TRBV2; j_call: TRBJ2-3; cdr3_length: 13; clone_size: -; cdr3_aa: CATSGTSPDTQYF
v_call: TRBV19; j_call: TRBJ2-7; cdr3_length: 13; clone_size: -; cdr3_aa: CASAGWQGYEQYF
v_call: TRBV29-1; j_call: TRBJ2-7; cdr3_length: 13; clone_size: -; cdr3_aa: CSVYTSGSYEQYF
v_call: TRBV7-2; j_call: TRBJ1-6; cdr3_length: 13; clone_size: -; cdr3_aa: CASKAARDSPLHF
v_call: TRBV7-2; j_call: TRBJ2-5; cdr3_length: 14; clone_size: -; cdr3_aa: CASSLGGGWETQYF
v_call: TRBV18; j_call: TRBJ1-1; cdr3_length: 14; clone_size: -; cdr3_aa: CASSPNNANTEAFF
v_call: TRBV19; j_call: TRBJ2-3; cdr3_length: 14; clone_size: -; cdr3_aa: CASSISGGTDTQYF
v_call: TRBV28; j_call: TRBJ2-2; cdr3_length: 12; clone_size: -; cdr3_aa: CASSLSSGELFF